Given below is one TCR beta chain in context. Antigen: not known. The germline V and J ends were trimmed by 3 bases and 3 bases, with 11 bases remaining between them. The CDR3 runs to 15 residues. The V gene's germline CDR1 is SGHAT and CDR2 FQNNGV. This sample is part of a study of shared clonotypes between healthy human individuals. Findings and caveats of the study: Researchers found naive subsets generally carried larger estimated richness than memory subsets.

CD8 cells regarded as naive lacked CD45RO, were positively chosen for CCR7, and omitted terminally differentiated effector memory CD45RA+ cells. Here immunoSEQ multiplex PCR was the method, and the copy in TCRdb shows in-frame clones only, minus some. The sample holds around 2,000,000 clones, 85% to 95% seen once. This sequence was found in a man aged 18 to 29 in good health. Some clones in this sample may be carry-over from other donors' samples. V usage is TRBV11-2 and J usage is TRBJ1-4, with D perhaps TRBD1 (5 bases). Sequencing used naive CD8+ T cells from PBMCs. In nucleotides, the CDR3 is TGTGCCAGCAGCTTTAGGGGTAATGCTAATGAAAAACTGTTTTTT. It codes for CASSFRGNANEKLFF.